This T cell receptor beta chain was sequenced during a study of Graves' ophthalmopathy and Graves' hyperthyroidism. Study background: Stable hyperthyroidism was defined by absence of ophthalmopathy within 18 months of follow-up.

Investigators amplified TCR beta CDR3 regions from RNA transcripts. First-round RT-PCR relied on HTBI primers, and a second-round multiplex PCR came next. TCRdb re-called the multiplex PCR reads with MiXCR, one entry per CDR3 protein. The table has over a million distinct CDR3 sequences, about 36% seen once; the top ten hold roughly 11%. V was clipped by 2 bases and J by 2 bases; unmatched bases: 3. The CDR3 is 16 residues long. Germline lookup yields CDR1 SGDLS and CDR2 YYNGEE. Whole-study results and caveats: The authors also found most expanded thyroid clonotypes above 0.001 frequency in blood.

The authors diagnosed from clinical symptoms, serum thyroxine, TRAb, thyroid ultrasound and orbital computed tomography. This clonotype was seen at least ten times. Its antigen is unknown. V and J are TRBV9 and TRBJ2-6, with 8 positions matching TRBD1. This receptor was taken from an adult man with Graves' hyperthyroidism. Sample: peripheral blood or thyroid tissue (not recorded which). The CDR3 reads CASSVQGAAGANVLTF. For the CDR3, the DNA is TGTGCCAGCAGCGTCCAGGGGGCTGCTGGGGCCAACGTCCTGACTTTC.